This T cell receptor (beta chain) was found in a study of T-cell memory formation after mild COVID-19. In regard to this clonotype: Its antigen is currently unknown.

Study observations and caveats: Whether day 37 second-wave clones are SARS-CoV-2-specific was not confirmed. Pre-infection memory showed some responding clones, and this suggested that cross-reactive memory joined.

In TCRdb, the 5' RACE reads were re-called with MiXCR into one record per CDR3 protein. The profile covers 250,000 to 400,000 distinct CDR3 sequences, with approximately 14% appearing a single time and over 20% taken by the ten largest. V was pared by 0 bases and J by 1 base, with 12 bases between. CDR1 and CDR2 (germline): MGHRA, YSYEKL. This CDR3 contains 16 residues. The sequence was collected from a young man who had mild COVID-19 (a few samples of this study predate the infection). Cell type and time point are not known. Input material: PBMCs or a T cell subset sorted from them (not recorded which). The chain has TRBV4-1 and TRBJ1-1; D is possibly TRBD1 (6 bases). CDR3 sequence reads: CASSQEGSGENTEAFF. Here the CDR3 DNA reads TGCGCCAGCAGCCAAGAAGGGTCAGGGGAGAACACTGAAGCTTTCTTT.